This T cell receptor (beta chain) comes out of a study of T cell responses to AZD1222 COVID-19 vaccine. Data came from immunoSEQ multiplex PCR; TCRdb stores just in-frame clones and leaves some out. The sample carries about 68,000 clones, roughly 90% recorded once. Study results and limitations: An increase in Spike-specific TCR breadth and depth was observed after two AZD1222 doses. Regions 160-218 and 743-854 dominated among vaccine-associated CD4 TCRs spanning spike. Reportedly, nearly half the spike-specific TCRs target unmutated variant regions.

The germline V and J ends were trimmed by 0 bases and 4 bases, with 15 bases remaining between them. The CDR3 runs to 16 residues. Germline assignment: CDR1 WNHNN and CDR2 SYGVQD (reference sequence). A word on this clone: Its antigen is not known.

The TCR was taken from an adult in good health. Specimen: peripheral blood, collected on day 0 of AZD1222 vaccination. This chain connects TRBV10-1 to TRBJ1-1, with D perhaps TRBD1 (6 bases). The CDR3 loop reads CASSESTPGEGTEAFF. For the CDR3, the DNA is TGCGCCAGCAGTGAGTCTACCCCAGGGGAGGGCACTGAAGCTTTCTTT.